The 25 T cell receptor beta chains below were found in one sample sequenced in a study of cytomegalovirus exposure and HLA in healthy donors (dated by TCRdb to 2016 to 2017). The library was prepared using the immunoSEQ multiplex PCR assay. For the multiplex PCR, a mixture combining 60 forward primers for TCR Vbeta segments and 13 reverse primers for TCR Jbeta segments was used. In its TCRdb copy, this immuneACCESS table keeps in-frame sequences only and misses some clones. Where compared with another copy, unresolved V genes explain less than half of these, and the others have no known cause. The sample yields about 170,000 clones; about 85% were counted once. The top ten constitute 2.5% to 3% of the sample. The sample consisted of PBMCs. These receptors were obtained from a man aged 25-45 years in good health and CMV-seropositive.

This chain connects TRBV6-1 to TRBJ1-2; weak D call: TRBD1 (5 bases). The CDR3 loop spans 14 amino acids. CDR1 is MNHNS, CDR2 SASEGT, per germline. Trimming stripped 6 bases from V and 0 bases from J, with 11 bases between. The CDR3 loop reads CASSTTATNYGYTF. The CDR3, as DNA: TGTGCCAGCAGCACGACAGCAACTAACTATGGCTACACCTTC.

The rearrangement links TRBV6-6 to TRBJ2-3, with D possibly being TRBD1 (5 bases). The CDR3 covers 14 residues. V shed 6 bases and J shed 0 bases, with 10 bases lying between them. Germline CDR1 and CDR2: MNHNY and SVGAGI (reference sequence). CDR3 in amino acids: CASSRKGSTDTQYF. The CDR3 nucleotides are TGTGCCAGCAGCCGAAAGGGGAGCACAGATACGCAGTATTTT.

In its sample, this clone was seen once. V gene TRBV7-9 combines with J gene TRBJ2-1; possibly TRBD2 for D (5 bases). The CDR3 runs to 15 residues. In germline, CDR1 is SEHNR, CDR2 FQNEAQ (reference sequence). Trimming removed 5 bases from V and 5 bases from J, with 16 bases in between. As DNA, the CDR3 is TGTGCCAGCAGCCCACGGGGAGCCGTCGACAATGAGCAGTTCTTC. This sequence encodes CASSPRGAVDNEQFF.

This chain links TRBV18 with TRBJ2-7; 7 nucleotides agree with TRBD1. Germline V CDR1 and CDR2: KGHSH, LQKENI. The length of the CDR3 is 16 residues. After removal of 3 bases from V and 5 bases from J, the junction contained 13 bases not matched to a gene. CDR3 loop: CASSPLRTGPGDEQYF. Here the CDR3 DNA reads TGTGCCAGCTCACCGCTCAGGACAGGCCCAGGGGACGAGCAGTACTTC.

V is TRBV5-1 and J is TRBJ2-3; unclear D gene. Germline V gene data show CDR1 as SGHRS and CDR2 as YFSETQ. This CDR3 has 15 residues. Trimming left V 4 bases short and J 2 bases short, with 14 bases between. CDR3 loop: CASSPTGRTTDTQYF. For the CDR3, the DNA is TGCGCCAGCAGCCCGACTGGCAGAACCACAGATACGCAGTATTTT. Full variable domain (outside the CDR3, taken from reference TRBV5-1 and TRBJ2-3): KAGVTQTPRYLIKTRGQQVTLSCSPISGHRSVSWYQQTPGQGLQFLFEYFSETQRNKGNFPGRFSGRQFSNSRSEMNVSTLELGDSALYLCASSPTGRTTDTQYFGPGTRLTVL.

The V gene is TRBV9, the J gene TRBJ2-1; the D gene is possibly TRBD2 (7 bases). Germline loops: CDR1 SGDLS, CDR2 YYNGEE. CDR3 length: 14 amino acids. V gave up 6 bases and J gave up 6 bases, with 16 bases separating them. CDR3: CASNPAGAPNEQFF. The CDR3 nucleotides read TGTGCCAGCAACCCCGCGGGGGCCCCCAATGAGCAGTTCTTC.

The V gene is TRBV6-5, the J gene TRBJ2-1; 10 nucleotides line up with TRBD2. CDR1 is MNHEY, CDR2 SVGAGI, per germline. The V and J ends lost 6 bases and 9 bases, in that order; junction bases with no gene match: 5. This CDR3 has 13 residues. The DNA of the CDR3 is TGTGCCAGCAGCCCGTGGACTAGCGGTGAGCAGTTCTTC. This translates into CASSPWTSGEQFF.

The J gene is TRBJ2-1, the V gene TRBV4-3; D is perhaps TRBD2 (5 bases). Germline loops: CDR1 LGHNA, CDR2 YSLEER. Between the trimmed V and J ends, which lost 0 bases and 4 bases, there was a span of 13 bases. This CDR3 comprises 16 residues. The CDR3 DNA follows: TGCGCCAGCAGCCAAGATCGGGCTAGCTGGTACAATGAGCAGTTCTTC. Protein: CASSQDRASWYNEQFF.

The chain has TRBV15 and TRBJ1-5; 9 bases fit TRBD1. V shed 3 bases, J shed 15 bases, and the junction held 6 bases outside the gene matches. CDR1 is LNHNV, CDR2 YYDKDF, per germline (reference sequence). The CDR3 extends over 12 amino acids. The CDR3 DNA reads TGTGCCACCAGCAGTAGACAGGGGGAGCCGCATTTT. Protein product: CATSSRQGEPHF.

With regard to this clone: The germline gene is not matched at one end of the junction; a read error may be the cause. The chain joins TRBV7-7 to TRBJ2-2; 7 nucleotides line up with TRBD2. The CDR3 length is 15 residues. CDR1 is SSHAT, CDR2 FNYEAQ, per germline (reference sequence). The CDR3 bases are TGTGCTAGCAGCCCGCGTCTAGCGGAGCCCGGGGAGCTGTTTTTT. This sequence encodes CASSPRLAEPGELFF.

V usage is TRBV18 and J usage is TRBJ1-2; D ambiguous. CDR1 KGHSH and CDR2 LQKENI come from the germline V gene. The CDR3 sequence is 14 residues long. The V end lost 8 bases, the J end lost 4 bases, and 17 bases lay between the germline ends. The chain's CDR3 is CASVPSRAGYGYTF. In nucleotides, the CDR3 is TGTGCCAGCGTACCGTCCCGGGCGGGCTATGGCTACACCTTC.

The rearrangement joins TRBV19 to TRBJ1-2; TRBD1 agrees at 7 bases. The CDR3 is 12 residues long. V lost 6 bases, J lost 8 bases, and 6 bases stayed unmatched. CDR1 and CDR2 from the germline V gene are LNHDA and SQIVND (reference sequence). CDR3 amino acids: CASRSTGNGYTF. The CDR3 DNA reads as TGTGCCAGTAGGTCGACAGGGAACGGCTACACCTTC.

In this sample, this clone turned up once. Written as DNA, the CDR3 is TGTGCCAGCAGCTTTCCGGGACAGCAAAACACCGGGGAGCTGTTTTTT. It is translated as CASSFPGQQNTGELFF. The chain uses TRBV13 and TRBJ2-2; 7 bases line up with TRBD1. The CDR3 covers 16 residues. CDR1 and CDR2 (germline): PRHDT, FYEKMQ (reference sequence). V lost 3 bases and J lost 2; bases outside the gene matches: 6.

In this sample, this clone turned up a few times. The chain joins TRBV19 to TRBJ1-1; 9 bases align to TRBD1. In germline, CDR1 is LNHDA, CDR2 SQIVND (reference sequence). CDR3 length: 13 amino acids. With 10 bases clipped from V and 1 base from J, the junction kept 4 bases outside the gene matches. The CDR3 reads CAIKQGANTEAFF. In DNA, the CDR3 is TGTGCCATCAAACAGGGGGCGAACACTGAAGCTTTCTTT.

J is TRBJ1-2 and V is TRBV9, with no clear D. CDR1 and CDR2 from the germline V gene are SGDLS and YYNGEE. This CDR3 comprises 17 residues. Trimming stripped 0 bases from V and 4 bases from J, with 19 bases between. Here the CDR3 reads CASSVELGGPRGYGYTF. In nucleotides, the CDR3 is TGTGCCAGCAGCGTAGAATTGGGAGGACCCCGGGGCTATGGCTACACCTTC.

The chain links TRBV19 to TRBJ1-6; D gene ambiguous. Germline CDR1 LNHDA, CDR2 SQIVND (reference sequence). The CDR3 extends over 18 amino acids. Trimming removed 3 bases from V and 0 bases from J, with 15 bases in between. Written as DNA, the CDR3 is TGTGCCAGTAGTATGGGTCCGAGGGAAATCTCCTATAATTCACCCCTCCACTTT. Translation gives CASSMGPREISYNSPLHF.

In this sample, this clone turned up once. The genes are TRBV7-8 and TRBJ2-1; D possibly corresponds to TRBD2 (6 bases). The CDR3 runs 13 residues. The germline V and J ends were trimmed by 5 bases and 4 bases, with 9 bases remaining between them. Germline CDR1 reads SGHVS; CDR2 reads FQNEAQ. DNA for the CDR3: TGTGCCAGCAGCCCCCGGGAGTACAATGAGCAGTTCTTC. Translating gives CASSPREYNEQFF.

The rearrangement uses TRBV7-3 and TRBJ2-1; no definite D call. Trimming stripped 2 bases from V and 9 bases from J, with 17 bases between. This CDR3 is 15 amino acids long. The germline gives CDR1 SGHTA, CDR2 FQGTGA. The CDR3 coding sequence is TGTGCCAGCAGCTTAGCGGTGACGCCCTTCCTTGAGCAGTTCTTC. It encodes CASSLAVTPFLEQFF.

The DNA for the CDR3 is TGTGCCACCAGTCGTGACAGGCTTGAAGCTTTCTTT. Translated, it gives CATSRDRLEAFF. The chain recombines TRBV15 with TRBJ1-1; tentative D call: TRBD1 (6 bases). In germline, CDR1 is LNHNV, CDR2 YYDKDF (reference sequence). V lost 6 bases to trimming and J lost 7 bases, with 12 bases between them. The CDR3 runs 12 residues.

V is TRBV7-6 and J is TRBJ2-3; D gene uncertain. V was trimmed by 1 base and J by 0 bases, leaving 14 bases between them. CDR1 is SGHVS, CDR2 FNYEAQ, per germline. The CDR3 totals 17 residues. CDR3 amino acids: CASSLDFPGGSTDTQYF. In DNA form, the CDR3 reads TGTGCCAGCAGCTTAGACTTCCCCGGCGGAAGCACAGATACGCAGTATTTT. Drawing the rest from reference TRBV7-6 and TRBJ2-3, the complete variable domain is GAGVSQSPRYKVTKRGQDVALRCDPISGHVSLYWYRQALGQGPEFLTYFNYEAQQDKSGLPNDRFSAERPEGSISTLTIQRTEQRDSAMYRCASSLDFPGGSTDTQYFGPGTRLTVL.

This rearrangement joins TRBV19 to TRBJ2-2, with D perhaps matching TRBD2 (6 bases). The CDR3 sequence is 15 residues long. Germline CDR1 is LNHDA and CDR2 is SQIVND (reference sequence). The germline V and J ends were trimmed by 3 bases and 3 bases, with 11 bases remaining between them. As DNA, the CDR3 is TGTGCCAGTAGTATGGGCGGGATAGACACCGGGGAGCTGTTTTTT. Residues: CASSMGGIDTGELFF.

The chain employs TRBV10-2 and TRBJ1-3, with 7 bases matching TRBD1. The V gene end was trimmed by 6 bases and the J gene end by 0 bases; junction bases not matched to a gene: 5. This CDR3 contains 15 residues. Germline CDR1 WSHSY, CDR2 SAAADI. Written as DNA, the CDR3 is TGCGCCAGCAGGAGTGCAGGGGGCTCTGGAAACACCATATATTTT. It yields the protein CASRSAGGSGNTIYF.

The chain uses TRBV19 and TRBJ1-2; D gene uncertain. The V gene lost 3 bases and the J gene lost 9 bases, with 17 bases spanning the gap. In germline, CDR1 is LNHDA, CDR2 SQIVND (reference sequence). The CDR3 length is 14 residues. This chain's CDR3 is CASSMWLEGYSYTF. CDR3 coding DNA: TGTGCCAGTAGTATGTGGTTGGAGGGATACAGCTACACCTTC. Together with reference TRBV19 and TRBJ1-2, the CDR3 gives the full variable domain: DGGITQSPKYLFRKEGQNVTLSCEQNLNHDAMYWYRQDPGQGLRLIYYSQIVNDFQKGDIAEGYSVSREKKESFPLTVTSAQKNPTAFYLCASSMWLEGYSYTFGSGTRLTVV.

The chain combines TRBV15 with TRBJ2-3; 7 positions agree with TRBD2. Trimming at V came to 5 bases and at J to 7 bases, leaving 12 bases not matched to a gene. This CDR3 has 15 residues. Looked up from germline, CDR1 is LNHNV and CDR2 is YYDKDF (reference sequence). This chain's CDR3 is CATSLVGGSFNTQYF. CDR3 DNA: TGTGCCACCAGCCTTGTGGGCGGGAGTTTCAATACGCAGTATTTT.

The chain joins TRBV11-2 to TRBJ2-5; 9 bases are a match to TRBD1. There are 15 residues in the CDR3. V gave up 5 bases and J gave up 6 bases; unmatched junction bases: 10. Germline-derived CDR1 and CDR2 are SGHAT and FQNNGV. The CDR3: CASSPQRTGAQTQYF. In DNA form, the CDR3 reads TGTGCCAGCAGCCCTCAACGGACAGGGGCTCAGACCCAGTACTTC.